The table lists the clone carrying this T cell receptor beta chain with a few counts. Its cognate antigen is unknown. These data belong to a study of CD8 T cells in ankylosing spondylitis. Study results and limitations: Clones that were linked to disease were CD8+ and were relatively rare in peripheral blood. Characteristic of ankylosing spondylitis blood, it appeared, was a TCR beta motif comprising about eight highly homologous variants.

CDR1 DFQATT and CDR2 SNEGSKA come from the germline V gene (reference sequence). V lost 5 bases, J lost 0 bases, and 11 bases lay in between. The CDR3 runs to 14 residues. With molecular barcodes, quantitative 5'-RACE was used to make the TCR beta libraries. TCRdb reprocessed the 5' RACE reads with MiXCR, giving one entry per CDR3 protein. The top ten clones hold 3.5% of a sample with approximately 300,000 distinct CDR3 sequences, around 21% of them seen once. This sequence joins TRBV20-1 and TRBJ2-1; unclear D gene. The receptor's source is a female donor with ankylosing spondylitis or in good health (not recorded which). The sequencing input was blood, either unsorted or a sorted T cell fraction (not recorded which). The CDR3 region is CSAHLGSSYNEQFF. The CDR3 DNA sequence: TGCAGTGCTCACCTAGGAAGCTCCTACAATGAGCAGTTCTTC.